A single TCR beta chain is shown here with its context. The sample originates from a study of blood T cell repertoires in COVID-19. Study-level background: The United States, Italy and Spain provided the acute and convalescent COVID-19 samples. PBMCs, B-cell-depleted T cells, or T cells provided the cDNA or gDNA that made up the material.

The CDR3 is 16 residues long. The germline V gene encodes CDR1 SGHTA and CDR2 FQGNSA. Trimming cost V 3 bases and J 2 bases, with 13 bases left between them. In the original analysis: Reference gene primers were amplified, and this amplification served to estimate nucleated cell counts. Only in-frame clones appear in the TCRdb table, and some are missing; sequencing was by immunoSEQ multiplex PCR. V and J calls and clone size follow that table, whereas D and trimming were derived from the DNA. This table has approximately 200,000 clones, 65% to 80% appearing once. The sequencing input was peripheral blood. The chain has TRBV7-2 and TRBJ2-2; maybe TRBD2 (5 bases). This clonotype was sampled from a woman between 50 and 59 years old with acute or convalescent COVID-19. In DNA, the CDR3 is TGTGCCAGCAGCTTTTTATCGGGGTCCAACACCGGGGAGCTGTTTTTT. Translating it yields CASSFLSGSNTGELFF.